Listed below are T cell receptor beta chains from one sample, sequenced in a study of T cell repertoires in cytomegalovirus infection. TCRdb re-called the reads through MiXCR, storing one row per CDR3 protein. The sample records under 150,000 distinct CDR3 sequences, 20% to 30% being singletons. These receptors are not linked to any known antigen. Sequenced input: PBMCs, sequenced either directly or after in vitro stimulation (not recorded which). These receptors all stem from a human donor in good health (CMV status not recorded). Some clones in this sample may be carry-over from other donors' samples. The CDR3 runs from the conserved cysteine through the conserved F or W. The D gene is left open where the match is weak. Rows may omit the clone size; those that give it use once, few, many or a size class.

v_gene	abundance	j_gene	d_gene	CDR3nt	CDR3aa
TRBV27	few	TRBJ2-2	-	TGTGCCAGCAGTTTCACATTAGAGAACACCGGGGAGCTGTTTTTT	CASSFTLENTGELFF
TRBV7-9	many	TRBJ2-1	-	TGTGCCAGCAGCTTTGAATTGCAGGCGAATGAGCAGTTCTTC	CASSFELQANEQFF
TRBV12-5	few	TRBJ1-1	TRBD1	TGTGCTAGTGGCTTCGACAGGGGGATGGAAGCTTTCTTT	CASGFDRGMEAFF
TRBV7-9	few	TRBJ2-1	-	TGTGCCAGCAGCCAGGACTGGCCAGATGAGCAGTTCTTC	CASSQDWPDEQFF
TRBV20-1	-	TRBJ2-1	TRBD1	TGCAGTGCTACTGACAGGGACGATGAGCAGTTCTTC	CSATDRDDEQFF
TRBV6-1	many	TRBJ1-5	TRBD1	TGTGCCAGCAGTAGAGGGACAGGGAATCAGCCCCAGCATTTT	CASSRGTGNQPQHF
TRBV30	-	TRBJ2-3	-	TGTGCCTGGAGAGCTGAGGGCATGAATACGCAGTATTTT	CAWRAEGMNTQYF
TRBV19	-	TRBJ2-1	-	TGTGCCAGTACCCCCTACAGCACCTCCTACAATGAGCAGTTCTTC	CASTPYSTSYNEQFF
TRBV20-1	-	TRBJ2-1	-	TGCAGTGCCCCACAGGCGAATGAGCAGTTCTTC	CSAPQANEQFF
TRBV12-3/TRBV12-4	few	TRBJ1-5	TRBD1	TGTGCCAGCAGTTTTGGGACAGACAATCAGCCCCAGCATTTT	CASSFGTDNQPQHF
TRBV15	-	TRBJ2-7	-	TGTGCCACCAGCAAACAGGGCAGGAACGAGCAGTACTTC	CATSKQGRNEQYF
TRBV7-3	many	TRBJ1-1	-	TGTGCCAGCAGCCAGCCCGAGGCCTCTGAAGCTTTCTTT	CASSQPEASEAFF
TRBV18	-	TRBJ1-1	-	TGTGCCAGCTCACCCCAGTCGGACTACACTGAAGCTTTCTTT	CASSPQSDYTEAFF
TRBV5-7	-	TRBJ1-1	-	TGTGCCAGCAGCTTGAGGGGGAACACTGAAGCTTTCTTT	CASSLRGNTEAFF
TRBV7-8	many	TRBJ2-2	TRBD1	TGTGCCAGCAGTCCCGACAGGGTAAACACCGGGGAGCTGTTTTTT	CASSPDRVNTGELFF
TRBV20-1	-	TRBJ2-1	TRBD2	TGCAGTGCATTTCGGGGCGGGAGGGCACCTTACAATGAGCAGTTCTTC	CSAFRGGRAPYNEQFF
TRBV20-1	-	TRBJ1-1	TRBD1	TGCAGTGCTCAAGAGGGGACAGGTTCCACTGAAGCTTTCTTT	CSAQEGTGSTEAFF
TRBV19	-	TRBJ2-7	-	TGTGCCAGTAGTAAGGACAGCTCCTACGAGCAGTACTTC	CASSKDSSYEQYF
TRBV6-1	-	TRBJ2-4	TRBD2	TGTGCCAGCACCAGACTAGCGGGAGGCAAAAACATTCAGTACTTC	CASTRLAGGKNIQYF